This T cell receptor (beta chain) was identified during a study of blood T cells in healthy people across ages. General study results and limits: Aged donors had fewer naive CD4+ cells and lower diversity than long-lived donors. It was not known whether donors were CMV positive (a possible confounder of expanded clonotype changes).

Regarding this clonotype: Its specificity is not known.

Alongside a J-beta primer mix, a sample-barcoded 5' primer served in a second PCR lasting roughly 7 to 12 cycles. Using its own MiXCR run on the 5' RACE reads, TCRdb lists one record per CDR3 protein. The table includes over a million distinct CDR3 sequences, approximately 26% detected once. The same data also contributed to another study, on T cells of mothers and their children. That publication notes: The yield was over 8.5 million TCR beta CDR3 reads from each mother and a few million from each child. Slightly higher overlap, not significant, was seen in related mother-child pairs than in unrelated pairs.

The sequence derives from a girl aged 2 to 10 in good health. Sequencing was performed on blood.

The CDR3 coding sequence is TGTGCCAGCAGCTCCGGGAATGACCAGTACTTC. It translates to CASSSGNDQYF. The chain links TRBV7-9 to TRBJ2-7; maybe TRBD2 (5 bases). V lost 4 bases, J lost 10 bases, and 11 bases lay in between. This CDR3 is built from 11 residues. Per germline, CDR1 SEHNR and CDR2 FQNEAQ (reference sequence).